The next 29 T cell receptor beta chains were all read from a single sample in a study of cytomegalovirus exposure and HLA in healthy donors. Primers included in the PCR were 60 Vbeta and 13 Jbeta primers. Some clones are missing from TCRdb's copy, which holds only in-frame ones; the method was immunoSEQ multiplex PCR. This table holds 150,000 to 200,000 clones, over 75% found once. Sequencing was carried out using PBMCs. Receptors were obtained from a woman aged 25-40 years in good health and CMV-seronegative.

This chain links TRBV5-4 with TRBJ2-7; D is undetermined. Germline CDR1 is SGHNT and CDR2 is YYREEE (reference sequence). The V and J ends lost 4 bases and 0 bases respectively, with 11 bases between them. The CDR3 is 14 amino acids. The CDR3 coding sequence is TGTGCCAGCAGCCTTCATACGAGCTCCTACGAGCAGTACTTC. It yields the protein CASSLHTSSYEQYF.

The table lists this clone with many counts. This sequence joins TRBV5-4 and TRBJ2-2; 9 bases map to TRBD2. The CDR3 spans 16 residues. Losses at the gene ends were 4 bases for V and 4 bases for J; bases not matched to a gene: 8. Per germline, CDR1 SGHNT and CDR2 YYREEE (reference sequence). The CDR3 sequence is CASSLFSGGGTGELFF. The CDR3 DNA is TGTGCCAGCAGCCTCTTTAGCGGGGGAGGCACCGGGGAGCTGTTTTTT.

DNA of the CDR3: TGTGCCAGCCGACTCCGCGCGGCCTACACTGAAGCTTTCTTT. Translated: CASRLRAAYTEAFF. The chain has TRBV28 and TRBJ1-1; the D is unclear. The CDR3 is made up of 14 amino acids. CDR1 and CDR2 from the germline V gene are MDHEN and SYDVKM. Trimming stripped 8 bases from V and 3 bases from J, with 16 bases between.

The CDR3 DNA reads TGTGCCAGCAGCTTTGGACAGCCGGGCTCTGGAAACACCATATATTTT. Protein sequence: CASSFGQPGSGNTIYF. The chain couples TRBV11-2 to TRBJ1-3; weak D call: TRBD1 (6 bases). The CDR3 sequence is 16 residues long. Germline V CDR1 and CDR2: SGHAT, FQNNGV. V was cut by 3 bases and J by 0 bases, with 12 bases left in between.

This rearrangement joins TRBV7-2 to TRBJ2-1; D is possibly TRBD2 (6 bases). V lost 3 bases and J lost 12, with 18 bases in between. From germline, CDR1 is SGHTA and CDR2 FQGNSA. The CDR3 loop spans 14 amino acids. CDR3 residues: CASSFGTGGWGQFF. CDR3 sequence (DNA): TGTGCCAGCAGCTTTGGGACTGGAGGTTGGGGGCAGTTCTTC.

V usage is TRBV6-1 and J usage is TRBJ1-5; weak D call: TRBD1 (5 bases). Per germline, CDR1 MNHNS and CDR2 SASEGT. The CDR3 spans 15 residues. V was clipped by 7 bases and J by 3 bases, with 16 bases between them. For the CDR3, the DNA is TGTGCCAGCATAAGGAGCGGGACTCTCAATCAGCCCCAGCATTTT. Translated: CASIRSGTLNQPQHF.

This clone was seen a few times. This specimen includes other DNA sequences encoding the same CDR3. V usage is TRBV12-5 and J usage is TRBJ2-3; D is ambiguous. The CDR3 runs 13 residues. V gave up 2 bases and J gave up 1 base, with 4 bases separating them. Germline assignment: CDR1 LGHNT and CDR2 FRNRAP. The CDR3 reads CASGLTGTDTQYF. DNA of the CDR3: TGTGCTAGTGGTTTGACAGGCACAGATACGCAGTATTTT. The whole variable domain, filled in from reference TRBV12-5 and TRBJ2-3, reads DARVTQTPRHKVTEMGQEVTMRCQPILGHNTVFWYRQTMMQGLELLAYFRNRAPLDDSGMPKDRFSAEMPDATLATLKIQPSEPRDSAVYFCASGLTGTDTQYFGPGTRLTVL.

This clone was observed once. The chain links TRBV29-1 to TRBJ2-5; a possible D gene is TRBD2 (6 bases). The V end was cut by 7 bases, the J end by 5 bases, with 11 bases between. The CDR3 has 11 amino acids. The germline CDR1 and CDR2 sequences are SQVTM and ANQGSEA. CDR3 sequence (DNA): TGCAGCGGAACTAGCTCGGAGACCCAGTACTTC. It yields the protein CSGTSSETQYF.

This sequence joins TRBV28 and TRBJ1-6, with unresolved D. CDR1 and CDR2 from the germline V gene are MDHEN and SYDVKM. The CDR3 sequence is 14 residues long. V lost 2 bases, J lost 8 bases, and 10 bases lay in between. CDR3 region: CASSLEGGHSPLHF. The CDR3, as DNA: TGTGCCAGCAGTTTAGAGGGAGGTCATTCACCCCTCCACTTT.

V gene TRBV18 combines with J gene TRBJ2-5; D remains ambiguous. The CDR3 covers 13 residues. V lost 3 bases to trimming and J lost 5 bases, with 10 bases between them. Per the germline V gene, CDR1 is KGHSH and CDR2 is LQKENI. The CDR3 is CASSPTLIETQYF. DNA of the CDR3: TGTGCCAGCTCACCTACATTAATCGAGACCCAGTACTTC.

The rearrangement links TRBV2 to TRBJ1-1; D remains unclear. CDR1 and CDR2 (germline): SNHLY, FYNNEI. The CDR3 is 15 amino acids. Trimming stripped 1 base from V and 0 bases from J, with 9 bases between. The CDR3: CASSEEPGMNTEAFF. The CDR3 DNA reads as TGTGCCAGCAGTGAAGAGCCAGGAATGAACACTGAAGCTTTCTTT.

The V and J genes are TRBV11-2 and TRBJ2-7, with D perhaps matching TRBD1 (6 bases). The V and J ends lost 3 bases and 2 bases respectively, with 11 bases between them. This CDR3 region has 14 residues. Per the germline V gene, CDR1 is SGHAT and CDR2 is FQNNGV. DNA of the CDR3: TGTGCCAGCAGCTTTCGGACAGATACCTACGAGCAGTACTTC. Encoded protein: CASSFRTDTYEQYF.

The chain carries TRBV2 and TRBJ1-1; 9 nucleotides align to TRBD1. Trimming removed 3 bases from V and 5 bases from J; junction bases left unmatched: 4. This CDR3 is built from 14 residues. Germline-derived CDR1 and CDR2 are SNHLY and FYNNEI. The CDR3 DNA reads TGTGCCAGCAGTGATAGGACAGGGGAAACTGAAGCTTTCTTT. This gives the protein CASSDRTGETEAFF.

The chain links TRBV7-9 to TRBJ1-2; 9 nucleotides align to TRBD1. The CDR3 loop spans 16 amino acids. J lost 0 bases, V lost 5 bases, and 7 bases had no gene match. Germline CDR1 SEHNR, CDR2 FQNEAQ (reference sequence). CDR3 nucleotide sequence: TGTGCCAGCAGCCCGAGTGGGGACAGGGCTAACTATGGCTACACCTTC. This translates into CASSPSGDRANYGYTF. Drawing the rest from reference TRBV7-9 and TRBJ1-2, the complete variable domain is DTGVSQNPRHKITKRGQNVTFRCDPISEHNRLYWYRQTLGQGPEFLTYFQNEAQLEKSRLLSDRFSAERPKGSFSTLEIQRTEQGDSAMYLCASSPSGDRANYGYTFGSGTRLTVV.

This clone was detected only a few times. The J gene is TRBJ2-3, the V gene TRBV6-5, with D possibly matching TRBD2 (6 bases). The germline V gene encodes CDR1 MNHEY and CDR2 SVGAGI. V was cut by 2 bases and J by 6 bases, with 15 bases left in between. The CDR3 contains 15 residues. CDR3 nucleotide sequence: TGTGCCAGCAGTTACCAGGTCGGACTATGGGATACGCAGTATTTT. Translation: CASSYQVGLWDTQYF.

To note about this clone: Other nucleotide sequences from this sample produce the same CDR3. V gene TRBV10-3 combines with J gene TRBJ2-7; 11 bases match TRBD2. The CDR3 covers 14 residues. Per the germline V gene, CDR1 is ENHRY and CDR2 is SYGVKD. Trimming removed 3 bases from V and 3 bases from J; junction bases left unmatched: 1. As DNA, the CDR3 is TGTGCCATCAGTGATAGCGGGGGGGACTACGAGCAGTACTTC. It translates to CAISDSGGDYEQYF.

The chain combines TRBV6-1 with TRBJ2-1, with a tentative D call TRBD1 (6 bases). This CDR3 contains 14 residues. Germline V gene data show CDR1 as MNHNS and CDR2 as SASEGT. The V end was cut by 7 bases, the J end by 7 bases, with 17 bases between. The CDR3 region has the DNA TGTGCCAGCACCATGACAGGCCTCGCTAATGAGCAGTTCTTC. Its translation: CASTMTGLANEQFF.

This clone has only one observation. This chain connects TRBV28 to TRBJ1-1; tentative D call: TRBD1 (6 bases). The CDR3 loop spans 19 amino acids. Trimming cost V 1 base and J 0 bases, with 21 bases left between them. Germline loops: CDR1 MDHEN, CDR2 SYDVKM. The CDR3 here is CASSLSAPGGGGLNTEAFF. The CDR3 bases are TGTGCCAGCAGTTTATCGGCCCCCGGTGGGGGCGGATTGAACACTGAAGCTTTCTTT.

The chain joins TRBV5-1 to TRBJ1-3; D not certain. CDR3 length equals 15 residues. V was shortened by 4 bases and J by 0 bases, with 11 bases between the two germline ends. The germline V gene encodes CDR1 SGHRS and CDR2 YFSETQ. This CDR3 reads CASSISRSSGNTIYF. The CDR3 nucleotides are TGCGCCAGCAGCATCTCTCGGAGCTCTGGAAACACCATATATTTT.

The J gene is TRBJ1-1, the V gene TRBV18; a possible D gene is TRBD1 (5 bases). Germline CDR1 is KGHSH and CDR2 is LQKENI. The CDR3 contains 15 residues. Trimming took 3 bases from V and 0 from J, leaving 11 bases between them. DNA of the CDR3: TGTGCCAGCTCACCGCTCGGACACTTGAACACTGAAGCTTTCTTT. Translated: CASSPLGHLNTEAFF. Complete variable domain (other parts from reference TRBV18 and TRBJ1-1): NAGVMQNPRHLVRRRGQEARLRCSPMKGHSHVYWYRQLPEEGLKFMVYLQKENIIDESGMPKERFSAEFPKEGPSILRIQQVVRGDSAAYFCASSPLGHLNTEAFFGQGTRLTVV.

This rearrangement joins TRBV5-1 to TRBJ2-5; 9 bases line up with TRBD2. Germline CDR1 reads SGHRS; CDR2 reads YFSETQ. The CDR3 has 14 residues. The ends lost 2 bases at V and 5 bases at J; junction bases unmatched: 4. CDR3 nucleotides: TGCGCCAGCAGCTTAGGAGCGGGGGGTGAGACCCAGTACTTC. It yields the protein CASSLGAGGETQYF.

This chain joins TRBV6-1 and TRBJ2-1; TRBD2 matches 7 bases. With 3 bases clipped from V and 2 bases from J, the junction kept 1 base outside the gene matches. CDR3 length equals 14 residues. Germline values: CDR1 MNHNS, CDR2 SASEGT. CDR3 region: CASSDRGAYNEQFF. The DNA for the CDR3 is TGTGCCAGCAGTGACCGGGGGGCCTACAATGAGCAGTTCTTC.

The chain uses TRBV7-7 and TRBJ2-5; the D is unclear. V was trimmed by 4 bases and J by 9 bases, leaving 21 bases between them. The CDR3 length is 15 residues. CDR1 and CDR2 (germline): SSHAT, FNYEAQ (reference sequence). CDR3 protein: CASSSILRFLQAQYF. DNA of the CDR3: TGTGCCAGCAGCTCGATATTACGGTTCCTCCAGGCCCAGTACTTC.

Only a few counts were recorded for this clone. The chain has TRBV29-1 and TRBJ1-1; D call uncertain. CDR1 is SQVTM and CDR2 is ANQGSEA in the germline V gene. The CDR3 has 12 amino acids. V shed 7 bases and J shed 1 base, with 10 bases lying between them. CDR3 in DNA: TGCAGCGGAGGTACGCAGAACACTGAAGCTTTCTTT. Protein: CSGGTQNTEAFF. Looking up the rest from reference TRBV29-1 and TRBJ1-1 gives the full variable domain: SAVISQKPSRDICQRGTSLTIQCQVDSQVTMMFWYRQQPGQSLTLIATANQGSEATYESGFVIDKFPISRPNLTFSTLTVSNMSPEDSSIYLCSGGTQNTEAFFGQGTRLTVV.

The CDR3 loop reads CASSITGTGYGEQYF. As DNA, the CDR3 is TGTGCCAGCAGTATTACCGGGACAGGATATGGCGAGCAGTACTTC. This chain uses TRBV6-5 with TRBJ2-7; 8 bases fit TRBD1. The CDR3 totals 15 residues. V dropped 5 bases and J dropped 6; count of bases not matched to a gene: 12. The germline gives CDR1 MNHEY, CDR2 SVGAGI.

The rearrangement uses TRBV6-4 and TRBJ2-1; 16 bases are a match to TRBD2. The CDR3 consists of 20 residues. The V gene end was trimmed by 5 bases and the J gene end by 0 bases; junction bases not matched to a gene: 10. CDR1 and CDR2 (germline): MRHNA, SNTAGT. As DNA, the CDR3 is TGTGCCAGCAGTCGCTTTGGGACTAGCGGGGGGGCCAGCTCCTACAATGAGCAGTTCTTC. Its translation: CASSRFGTSGGASSYNEQFF.

The V and J genes are TRBV5-1 and TRBJ1-2; TRBD1 might be the D (5 bases). The CDR3 extends over 13 amino acids. Germline CDR1 is SGHRS and CDR2 is YFSETQ. Trimming left V 1 base short and J 8 bases short, with 12 bases between. The CDR3 DNA is TGCGCCAGCAGCTTGTACGGGGGGTTCGGCTACACCTTC. Translated: CASSLYGGFGYTF.

This clone was seen a few times. CDR3 region: CASSVAKNIQYF. CDR3 bases: TGTGCCAGTAGCGTAGCCAAAAACATTCAGTACTTC. The chain couples TRBV19 to TRBJ2-4; unclear D gene. This CDR3 has 12 residues. Germline-derived CDR1 and CDR2 are LNHDA and SQIVND (reference sequence). The ends were cut back, 6 bases at V and 0 bases at J, with 3 bases in the middle.

This sequence joins TRBV28 and TRBJ1-5, with a tentative D call TRBD1 (5 bases). The germline CDR1 and CDR2 sequences are MDHEN and SYDVKM. The CDR3 has 14 amino acids. With 3 bases removed from V and 3 bases from J, the gap between germline ends came to 9 bases. CDR3 sequence reads: CASSFRGFNQPQHF. In DNA form, the CDR3 reads TGTGCCAGCAGTTTTAGGGGCTTCAATCAGCCCCAGCATTTT.